What follows is one TCR beta chain and its context. TCRdb reprocessed the RT-PCR reads via MiXCR and lists one record per CDR3 protein. The sample has roughly 940,000 distinct CDR3 sequences, more than 15% seen once. Germline lookup yields CDR1 LGHNA and CDR2 YNFKEQ. V lost 0 bases and J lost 2, with 15 bases in between. CDR3 length equals 17 residues. The data originate from a study of patients and donors after allogeneic stem cell transplantation. The sample was blood, either unsorted or a sorted T cell fraction (not recorded which). The source of this sequence is a human donor who was either an allogeneic HSCT recipient or a stem cell or donor lymphocyte infusion donor (not recorded which). It is not recorded whose cells these are; they may come from a transplant donor. The V gene is TRBV4-2, the J gene TRBJ2-3; D possibly corresponds to TRBD2 (6 bases). The CDR3 is CASSQDGTPAATDTQYF. CDR3 coding DNA: TGTGCCAGCAGCCAAGACGGGACTCCCGCAGCCACAGATACGCAGTATTTT.